What follows are 28 T cell receptor beta chains derived from one specimen sequenced in a study of T cells in Graves' hyperthyroidism and ophthalmopathy. The investigators amplified TCR beta CDR3 regions from RNA transcripts. The HTBI primer set was used in a first-round RT-PCR of the TCR CDR3. TCRdb re-analysed the multiplex PCR reads in MiXCR, keeping a single row per CDR3 protein. The table has under 250,000 distinct CDR3 sequences, around 24% seen once. Sample: blood. Receptors originate from a woman between 40 and 55 years old with Graves' ophthalmopathy.

The chain uses TRBV2 and TRBJ2-2; D is possibly TRBD1 (6 bases). CDR3 length: 15 residues. Germline V gene lookup returns CDR1 SNHLY and CDR2 FYNNEI. Trimming stripped 4 bases from V and 7 bases from J, with 16 bases between. DNA of the CDR3: TGTGCCAGCAGTGTGACAGGTTGGGGCATCGGGGAGCTGTTTTTT. Translated, it gives CASSVTGWGIGELFF.

This chain connects TRBV15 to TRBJ2-4; D gene ambiguous. Germline V lookup: CDR1 LNHNV, CDR2 YYDKDF (reference sequence). The CDR3 totals 14 residues. V lost 3 bases, J lost 6 bases, and 12 bases lay in between. The CDR3 coding sequence is TGTGCCACCAGCAGTGTGAGGTCGACAAACATTCAGTACTTC. Its translation: CATSSVRSTNIQYF.

This clonotype was seen at least ten times. The rearrangement links TRBV19 to TRBJ2-2; 9 positions match TRBD1. CDR1 is LNHDA and CDR2 is SQIVND in the germline V gene (reference sequence). V shed 5 bases and J 7 bases; nucleotides not matched to a gene: 5. The CDR3 loop spans 14 amino acids. Here the CDR3 reads CASSLQGAGGELFF. The CDR3 bases are TGTGCCAGTAGTCTACAGGGGGCGGGCGGGGAGCTGTTTTTT.

This clonotype appeared many times. This chain uses TRBV20-1 with TRBJ2-7, with D hard to call. Trimming stripped 3 bases from V and 0 bases from J, with 3 bases between. Germline-derived CDR1 and CDR2 are DFQATT and SNEGSKA (reference sequence). There are 11 residues in the CDR3. For the CDR3, the DNA is TGCAGTGCTAGCCACTCCTACGAGCAGTACTTC. Translation gives CSASHSYEQYF.

This clonotype has ten or more counts. The V call is TRBV18, the J call TRBJ2-7; 9 bases align to TRBD2. CDR3 size: 14 residues. The V and J ends lost 2 bases and 6 bases, in that order; junction bases with no gene match: 5. Germline CDR1 and CDR2: KGHSH and LQKENI. This CDR3 reads CASSPGAGGGEQYF. The CDR3 nucleotides are TGTGCCAGCTCACCAGGCGCGGGAGGGGGCGAGCAGTACTTC.

Only a few counts were recorded for this clonotype. This may be a read error, as it is one base from a much larger clone. Because the CDR3 is missing its conserved closing phenylalanine or tryptophan, this is likely a read error. CDR3 sequence reads: CASSQEPPGLSYEQYS. The CDR3 DNA reads TGCGCCAGCAGCCAAGAGCCCCCGGGACTGTCCTACGAGCAGTACTCC. The genes are TRBV4-1 and TRBJ2-7; a weak D match, TRBD2 (6 bases). The V and J ends lost 0 bases and 1 base respectively, with 13 bases between them. This CDR3 is 16 amino acids long. From germline, CDR1 is MGHRA and CDR2 YSYEKL.

In this sample, this clonotype turned up once. The V call is TRBV12-3 or TRBV12-4, the J call TRBJ2-4, with D maybe TRBD2 (5 bases). V gave up 3 bases and J gave up 7 bases, with 19 bases separating them. There are 16 residues in the CDR3. CDR3 loop: CASSFISGGPGNIQYF. The CDR3 coding sequence is TGTGCCAGCAGTTTTATTTCGGGCGGGCCAGGTAACATTCAGTACTTC.

In its sample, this clonotype was seen once. The CDR3 is CASSSQTGGGNQPQHF. The CDR3 bases are TGTGCCAGCAGTTCCCAGACAGGGGGCGGGAATCAGCCCCAGCATTTT. The gene calls are TRBV28 and TRBJ1-5, with 10 bases fitting TRBD1. This CDR3 is 16 amino acids long. CDR1 MDHEN and CDR2 SYDVKM come from the germline V gene. V dropped 4 bases and J dropped 4; count of bases not matched to a gene: 7. Using reference TRBV28 and TRBJ1-5 for the parts outside the CDR3, the full variable domain is DVKVTQSSRYLVKRTGEKVFLECVQDMDHENMFWYRQDPGLGLRLIYFSYDVKMKEKGDIPEGYSVSREKKERFSLILESASTNQTSMYLCASSSQTGGGNQPQHFGDGTRLSIL.

In this sample, this clonotype turned up many times. The chain combines TRBV29-1 with TRBJ1-1; 7 positions agree with TRBD1. This CDR3 contains 14 residues. V dropped 3 bases and J dropped 1; count of bases not matched to a gene: 5. Per the germline V gene, CDR1 is SQVTM and CDR2 is ANQGSEA. The DNA of the CDR3 is TGCAGCGTTGAGGCAGGGGGGAGGAACACTGAAGCTTTCTTT. It is translated as CSVEAGGRNTEAFF.

This clonotype was picked up many times. The chain combines TRBV28 with TRBJ2-7; possible D gene TRBD1, 5 bases. V shed 5 bases and J shed 2 bases, with 13 bases lying between them. The CDR3 contains 14 residues. Per the germline V gene, CDR1 is MDHEN and CDR2 is SYDVKM. The chain's CDR3 is CASSDTGVPYEQYF. CDR3 bases: TGTGCCAGCAGTGATACAGGTGTCCCCTACGAGCAGTACTTC. Full variable domain (remainder filled in from reference TRBV28 and TRBJ2-7): DVKVTQSSRYLVKRTGEKVFLECVQDMDHENMFWYRQDPGLGLRLIYFSYDVKMKEKGDIPEGYSVSREKKERFSLILESASTNQTSMYLCASSDTGVPYEQYFGPGTRLTVT.

At least ten counts were recorded for this clonotype. The chain has TRBV6-5 and TRBJ1-1; D may be TRBD1 (6 bases). The CDR3 length is 13 residues. V lost 6 bases, J lost 7 bases, and 15 bases lay in between. Per germline, CDR1 MNHEY and CDR2 SVGAGI. CDR3 nucleotides: TGTGCCAGCAGAAGGGGGGTCGGGGGTGAAGCTTTCTTT. This translates into CASRRGVGGEAFF.

The chain employs TRBV7-6 and TRBJ2-2; D may be TRBD2 (6 bases). Germline loops: CDR1 SGHVS, CDR2 FNYEAQ. This CDR3 has 16 amino acids. V was clipped by 6 bases and J by 5 bases, with 19 bases between them. The CDR3 bases are TGTGCCAGCAGTCGATACATCGTTCGGGGGACCGGGGAGCTGTTTTTT. Translated, it gives CASSRYIVRGTGELFF.

This clonotype has a count of ten or more. The chain links TRBV6-5 to TRBJ1-2; 8 bases are a match to TRBD1. J gave up 8 bases and V 2 bases, and 7 bases lay outside the gene matches. CDR3 length: 14 amino acids. Germline V CDR1 and CDR2: MNHEY, SVGAGI. The CDR3 loop reads CASSYRTGIDGYTF. CDR3 nucleotides: TGTGCCAGCAGTTACAGGACAGGGATCGACGGCTACACCTTC.

J is TRBJ1-2 and V is TRBV28, with D unclear. The CDR3 has 15 amino acids. V lost 4 bases, J lost 5 bases, and 17 bases lay in between. Looked up from germline, CDR1 is MDHEN and CDR2 is SYDVKM. CDR3 amino acids: CASSSRTEERYGYTF. The CDR3 DNA sequence: TGTGCCAGCAGTTCCAGGACGGAAGAAAGATATGGCTACACCTTC.

This clonotype was found many times. The CDR3 DNA reads as TGCAGTGCTAGAGGGGTAGATACGCAGTATTTT. This codes for CSARGVDTQYF. The V call is TRBV20-1, the J call TRBJ2-3; D is unresolved. The CDR3 contains 11 residues. The V gene lost 1 base and the J gene lost 5 bases, with 4 bases spanning the gap. Germline V gene lookup returns CDR1 DFQATT and CDR2 SNEGSKA (reference sequence).

This clonotype was found many times. The chain joins TRBV11-1 to TRBJ2-1; D ambiguous. From germline, CDR1 is SGHAT and CDR2 FQDESV (reference sequence). The V end was cut by 4 bases, the J end by 5 bases, with 3 bases between. The CDR3 extends over 11 amino acids. Here the CDR3 DNA reads TGTGCCAGCAGCTCAAACAATGAGCAGTTCTTC. Its protein product is CASSSNNEQFF. The variable domain in full, with the rest retrieved from reference TRBV11-1 and TRBJ2-1, is EAEVAQSPRYKITEKSQAVAFWCDPISGHATLYWYRQILGQGPELLVQFQDESVVDDSQLPKDRFSAERLKGVDSTLKIQPAELGDSAMYLCASSSNNEQFFGPGTRLTVL.

This clonotype has ten or more counts. The rearrangement uses TRBV6-6 and TRBJ1-2; D call uncertain. The V and J ends lost 6 bases and 2 bases respectively, with 10 bases between them. From germline, CDR1 is MNHNY and CDR2 SVGAGI (reference sequence). The CDR3 is made up of 13 amino acids. The DNA of the CDR3 is TGTGCCAGCAGCCAAGGGCCCAACTATGGCTACACCTTC. It translates to CASSQGPNYGYTF.

The chain links TRBV6-2 or TRBV6-3 to TRBJ2-4; D not resolved. V was trimmed by 0 bases and J by 0 bases, leaving 6 bases between them. The CDR3 sequence is 15 residues long. Germline assignment: CDR1 MNHEY and CDR2 SVGEGT. In nucleotides, the CDR3 is TGTGCCAGCAGTTACTCCGAGGTAGCCAAAAACATTCAGTACTTC. As protein: CASSYSEVAKNIQYF.

This clonotype was seen many times. The chain uses TRBV7-9 and TRBJ2-7; the D is unclear. V was shortened by 6 bases and J by 1 base, with 10 bases between the two germline ends. CDR1 is SEHNR, CDR2 FQNEAQ, per germline (reference sequence). The CDR3 extends over 13 amino acids. The chain's CDR3 is CASRSPWSYEQYF. Written as DNA, the CDR3 is TGTGCCAGCAGGTCCCCTTGGTCCTACGAGCAGTACTTC. The full variable domain, its missing parts supplied by reference TRBV7-9 and TRBJ2-7, is DTGVSQNPRHKITKRGQNVTFRCDPISEHNRLYWYRQTLGQGPEFLTYFQNEAQLEKSRLLSDRFSAERPKGSFSTLEIQRTEQGDSAMYLCASRSPWSYEQYFGPGTRLTVT.

There are many counts of this clonotype. The chain employs TRBV6-1 and TRBJ2-7; D uncertain. The CDR3 totals 14 residues. The germline V gene has CDR1 MNHNS and CDR2 SASEGT. V dropped 7 bases and J dropped 6 bases, with 19 bases sitting between them. For the CDR3, the DNA is TGTGCCAGCACCCCCGCCGCCCTCTCCCTCGAGCAGTACTTC. Translated, it gives CASTPAALSLEQYF.

This clonotype was seen ten or more times. V gene TRBV28 combines with J gene TRBJ1-1, with unresolved D. Germline assignment: CDR1 MDHEN and CDR2 SYDVKM. The CDR3 is 13 residues long. Trimming shortened V by 3 bases and J by 10 bases, and 15 bases separated the two germline ends. CDR3 nucleotides: TGTGCCAGCAGTTTCGAACGCCCCAGGAGAGCTTTCTTT. It codes for CASSFERPRRAFF.

The V and J genes are TRBV4-1 and TRBJ2-5, with D possibly matching TRBD1 (5 bases). Trimming shortened V by 4 bases and J by 8 bases, and 17 bases separated the two germline ends. CDR1 and CDR2 from the germline V gene are MGHRA and YSYEKL. CDR3 length: 14 residues. The CDR3 DNA reads as TGCGCCAGCAGCCCAAATCCGGACGGACAAACCCAGTACTTC. Translated, it gives CASSPNPDGQTQYF.

The chain is built from TRBV6-2 or TRBV6-3 and TRBJ1-1, with D tentatively TRBD1 (5 bases). Germline lookup yields CDR1 MNHEY and CDR2 SVGEGT. The V end lost 0 bases, the J end lost 6 bases, and 14 bases lay between the germline ends. The CDR3 is made up of 15 amino acids. For the CDR3, the DNA is TGTGCCAGCAGTTACTCGGCAGGGCTGATGGCTGAAGCTTTCTTT. Residues: CASSYSAGLMAEAFF.

The chain carries TRBV9 and TRBJ1-3, with 8 bases lining up with TRBD1. CDR1 is SGDLS, CDR2 YYNGEE, per germline. The CDR3 is 16 amino acids. The V gene end was trimmed by 6 bases and the J gene end by 4 bases; junction bases not matched to a gene: 12. The CDR3 DNA is TGTGCCAGCACCAAATCAGGGGGCGCGGGGGGAAACACCATATATTTT. Translation gives CASTKSGGAGGNTIYF.

The table lists this clonotype with many counts. The rearrangement joins TRBV28 to TRBJ1-5; D gene uncertain. The CDR3 loop spans 13 amino acids. The V gene lost 5 bases and the J gene lost 9 bases, with 14 bases spanning the gap. Looked up from germline, CDR1 is MDHEN and CDR2 is SYDVKM. The CDR3 bases are TGTGCCAGCAGTCTCCCTGCCGTGTGGCCCCAGCATTTT. Translating it yields CASSLPAVWPQHF.

The V call is TRBV12-3 or TRBV12-4, the J call TRBJ2-5; no clear D. Trimming removed 3 bases at V and 2 bases at J, with 10 bases between. The CDR3 length is 14 residues. CDR3 loop: CASSLRGQQETQYF. DNA for the CDR3: TGTGCCAGCAGTTTGAGAGGTCAGCAAGAGACCCAGTACTTC.

This clonotype was found many times. This chain links TRBV28 with TRBJ1-1; D gene uncertain. The germline V gene has CDR1 MDHEN and CDR2 SYDVKM. V lost 1 base and J 11 bases, leaving 8 bases between the germline ends. The CDR3 contains 11 residues. CDR3 nucleotides: TGTGCCAGCAGTTTATCTTCCTTGGCTTTCTTT. Translating it yields CASSLSSLAFF.

The CDR3 here is CASSLRGWGLSYEQYF. The CDR3 DNA reads TGTGCCAGCAGTTTAAGAGGGTGGGGACTCTCCTACGAGCAGTACTTC. This chain links TRBV27 with TRBJ2-7; tentatively, D is TRBD2 (6 bases). CDR1 is MNHEY and CDR2 is SMNVEV in the germline V gene (reference sequence). The CDR3 runs 16 residues. V was shortened by 2 bases and J by 0 bases, with 14 bases between the two germline ends.